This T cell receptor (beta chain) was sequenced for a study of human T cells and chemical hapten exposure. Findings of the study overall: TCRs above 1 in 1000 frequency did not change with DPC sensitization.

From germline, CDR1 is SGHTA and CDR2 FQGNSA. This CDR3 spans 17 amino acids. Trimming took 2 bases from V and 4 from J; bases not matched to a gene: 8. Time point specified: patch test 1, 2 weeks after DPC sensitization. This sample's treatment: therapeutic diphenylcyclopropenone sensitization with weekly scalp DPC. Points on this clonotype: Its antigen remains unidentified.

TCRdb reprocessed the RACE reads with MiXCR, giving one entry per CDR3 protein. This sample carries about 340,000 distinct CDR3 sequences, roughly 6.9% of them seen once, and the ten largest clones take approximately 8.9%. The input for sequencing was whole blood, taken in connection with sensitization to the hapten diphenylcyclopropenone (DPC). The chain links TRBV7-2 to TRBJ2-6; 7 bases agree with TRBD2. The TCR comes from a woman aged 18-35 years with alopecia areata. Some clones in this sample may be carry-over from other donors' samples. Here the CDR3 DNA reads TGTGCCAGCAGCTTACCCTGGGGGGGGAGCGGGGCCAACGTCCTGACTTTC. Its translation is CASSLPWGGSGANVLTF.